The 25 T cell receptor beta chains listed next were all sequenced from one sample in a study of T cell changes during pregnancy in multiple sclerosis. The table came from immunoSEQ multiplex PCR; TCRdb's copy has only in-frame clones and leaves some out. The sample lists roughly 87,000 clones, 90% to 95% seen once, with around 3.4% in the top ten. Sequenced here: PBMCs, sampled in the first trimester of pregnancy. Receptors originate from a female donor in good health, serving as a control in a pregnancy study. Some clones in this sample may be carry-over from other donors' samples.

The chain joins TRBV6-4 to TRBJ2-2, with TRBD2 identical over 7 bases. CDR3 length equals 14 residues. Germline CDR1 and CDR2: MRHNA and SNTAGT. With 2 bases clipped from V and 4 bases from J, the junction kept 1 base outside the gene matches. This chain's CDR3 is CASSDGTTTGELFF. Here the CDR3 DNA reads TGTGCCAGCAGTGACGGGACTACCACCGGGGAGCTGTTTTTT.

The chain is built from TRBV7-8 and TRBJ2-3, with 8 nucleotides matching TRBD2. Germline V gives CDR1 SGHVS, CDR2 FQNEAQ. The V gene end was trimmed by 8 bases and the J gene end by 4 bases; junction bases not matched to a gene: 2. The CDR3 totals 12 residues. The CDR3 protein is CASGTSPDTQYF. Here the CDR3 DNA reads TGTGCCAGCGGGACTAGTCCAGATACGCAGTATTTT.

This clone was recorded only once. The CDR3 sequence is CASSYAGGSYEQYF. The CDR3 coding sequence is TGTGCCAGCAGCTACGCGGGGGGTTCCTACGAGCAGTACTTC. V and J are TRBV7-3 and TRBJ2-7, with TRBD2 identical over 8 bases. The V gene end was trimmed by 4 bases and the J gene end by 1 base; junction bases not matched to a gene: 3. The germline V gene encodes CDR1 SGHTA and CDR2 FQGTGA. The CDR3 sequence is 14 residues long.

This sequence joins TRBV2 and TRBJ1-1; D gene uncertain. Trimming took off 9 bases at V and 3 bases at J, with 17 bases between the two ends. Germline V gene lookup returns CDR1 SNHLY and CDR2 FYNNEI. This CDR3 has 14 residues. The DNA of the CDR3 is TGTGCCAGGCAACAGTCGCAAGTCTACACTGAAGCTTTCTTT. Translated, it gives CARQQSQVYTEAFF.

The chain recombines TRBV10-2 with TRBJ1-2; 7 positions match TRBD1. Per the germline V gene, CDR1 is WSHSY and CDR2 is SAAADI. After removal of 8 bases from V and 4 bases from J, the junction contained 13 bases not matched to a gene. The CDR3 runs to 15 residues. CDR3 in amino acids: CASQVETGWGYGYTF. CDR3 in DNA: TGCGCCAGCCAGGTCGAGACAGGGTGGGGCTATGGCTACACCTTC.

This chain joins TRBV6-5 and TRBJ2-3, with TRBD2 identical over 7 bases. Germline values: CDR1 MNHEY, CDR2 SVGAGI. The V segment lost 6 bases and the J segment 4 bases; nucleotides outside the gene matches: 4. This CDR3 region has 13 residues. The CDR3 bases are TGTGCCAGCAGAACGGGGGGAGCAGATACGCAGTATTTT. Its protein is CASRTGGADTQYF.

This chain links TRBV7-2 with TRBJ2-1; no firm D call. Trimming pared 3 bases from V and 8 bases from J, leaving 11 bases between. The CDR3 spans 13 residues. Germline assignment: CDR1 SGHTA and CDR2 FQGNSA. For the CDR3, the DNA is TGTGCCAGCAGCTTCCTAACCATCTATGAGCAGTTCTTC. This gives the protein CASSFLTIYEQFF.

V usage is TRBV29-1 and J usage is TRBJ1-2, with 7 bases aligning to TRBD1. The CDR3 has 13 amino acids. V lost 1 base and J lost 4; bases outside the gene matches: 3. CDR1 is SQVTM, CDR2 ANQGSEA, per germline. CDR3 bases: TGCAGCGTTGAAGGAGGGGGCGGCTATGGCTACACCTTC. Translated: CSVEGGGGYGYTF.

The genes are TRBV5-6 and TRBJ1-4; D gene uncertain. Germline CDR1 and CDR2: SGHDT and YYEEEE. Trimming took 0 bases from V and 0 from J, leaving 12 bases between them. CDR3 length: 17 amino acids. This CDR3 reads CASSLEPGPATNEKLFF. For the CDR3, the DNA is TGTGCCAGCAGCTTGGAGCCAGGCCCAGCAACTAATGAAAAACTGTTTTTT.

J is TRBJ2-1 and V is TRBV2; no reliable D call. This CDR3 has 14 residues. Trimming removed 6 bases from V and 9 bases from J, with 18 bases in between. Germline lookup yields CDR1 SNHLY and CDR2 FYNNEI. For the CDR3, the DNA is TGTGCCAGCAGCCTCCAATCCTCGACGGGTGAGCAGTTCTTC. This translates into CASSLQSSTGEQFF.

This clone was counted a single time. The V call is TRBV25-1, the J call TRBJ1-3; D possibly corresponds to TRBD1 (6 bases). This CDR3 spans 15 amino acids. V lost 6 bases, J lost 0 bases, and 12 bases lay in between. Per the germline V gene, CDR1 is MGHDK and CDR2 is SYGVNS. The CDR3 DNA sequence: TGTGCCAGCAGAGAAACAGGGCGCTCTGGAAACACCATATATTTT. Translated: CASRETGRSGNTIYF.

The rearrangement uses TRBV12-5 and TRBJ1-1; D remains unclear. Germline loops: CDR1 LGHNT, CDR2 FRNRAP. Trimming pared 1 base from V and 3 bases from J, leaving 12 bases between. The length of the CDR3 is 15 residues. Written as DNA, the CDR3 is TGTGCTAGTGGTTTGGGATTTCTGGGAGACACTGAAGCTTTCTTT. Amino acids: CASGLGFLGDTEAFF.

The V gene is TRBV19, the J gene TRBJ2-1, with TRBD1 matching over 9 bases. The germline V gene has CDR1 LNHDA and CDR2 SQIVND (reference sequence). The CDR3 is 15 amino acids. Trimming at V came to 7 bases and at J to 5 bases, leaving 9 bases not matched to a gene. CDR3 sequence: CASTLLGQGNNEQFF. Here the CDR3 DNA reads TGTGCCAGTACCCTACTCGGACAGGGGAACAATGAGCAGTTCTTC.

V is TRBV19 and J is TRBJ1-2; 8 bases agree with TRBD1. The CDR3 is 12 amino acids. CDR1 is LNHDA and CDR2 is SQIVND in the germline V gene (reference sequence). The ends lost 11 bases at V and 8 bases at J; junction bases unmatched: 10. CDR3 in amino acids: CASAQGASGYTF. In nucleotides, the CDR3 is TGTGCCTCCGCTCAGGGGGCCTCGGGCTACACCTTC.

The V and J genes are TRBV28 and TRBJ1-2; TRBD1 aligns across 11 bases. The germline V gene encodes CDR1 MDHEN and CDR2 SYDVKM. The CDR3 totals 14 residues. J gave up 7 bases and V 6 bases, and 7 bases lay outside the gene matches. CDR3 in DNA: TGTGCCAGCAGGGACACGGGGACAGGGGGTGGCTACACCTTC. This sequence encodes CASRDTGTGGGYTF.

For the CDR3, the DNA is TGTGCCAGCAGCTCTGGACAGTGGAGCTCCTACGAGCAGTACTTC. Protein product: CASSSGQWSSYEQYF. The chain uses TRBV9 and TRBJ2-7; weak D call: TRBD1 (6 bases). Germline lookup yields CDR1 SGDLS and CDR2 YYNGEE. Trimming took 4 bases from V and 0 from J, leaving 14 bases between them. CDR3 length equals 15 residues.

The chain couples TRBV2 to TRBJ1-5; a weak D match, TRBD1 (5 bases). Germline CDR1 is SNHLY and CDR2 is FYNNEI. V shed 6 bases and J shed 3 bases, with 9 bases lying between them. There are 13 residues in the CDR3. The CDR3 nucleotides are TGTGCCAGCAGGGGGGACTCCAATCAGCCCCAGCATTTT. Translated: CASRGDSNQPQHF. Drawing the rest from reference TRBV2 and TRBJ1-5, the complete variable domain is EPEVTQTPSHQVTQMGQEVILRCVPISNHLYFYWYRQILGQKVEFLVSFYNNEISEKSEIFDDQFSVERPDGSNFTLKIRSTKLEDSAMYFCASRGDSNQPQHFGDGTRLSIL.

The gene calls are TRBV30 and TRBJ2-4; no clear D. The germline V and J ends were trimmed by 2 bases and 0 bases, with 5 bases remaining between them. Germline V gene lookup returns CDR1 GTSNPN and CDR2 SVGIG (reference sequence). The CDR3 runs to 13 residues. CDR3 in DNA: TGTGCCTGGAGTTCCCTAGCCAAAAACATTCAGTACTTC. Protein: CAWSSLAKNIQYF.

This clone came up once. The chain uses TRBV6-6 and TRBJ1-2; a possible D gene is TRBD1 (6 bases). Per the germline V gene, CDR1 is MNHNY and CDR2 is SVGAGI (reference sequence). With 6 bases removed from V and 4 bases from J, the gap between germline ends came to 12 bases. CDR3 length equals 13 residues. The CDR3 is CASSPGTPYGYTF. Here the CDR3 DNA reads TGTGCCAGCAGCCCCGGGACACCCTATGGCTACACCTTC.

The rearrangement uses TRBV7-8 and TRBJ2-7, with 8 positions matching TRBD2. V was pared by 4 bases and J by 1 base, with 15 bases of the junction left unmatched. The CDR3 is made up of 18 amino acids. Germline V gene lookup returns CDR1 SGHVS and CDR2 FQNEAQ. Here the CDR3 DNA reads TGTGCCAGCAGCTCACACGACACCCTAGCGGGTGTTTCCTACGAGCAGTACTTC. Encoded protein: CASSSHDTLAGVSYEQYF.

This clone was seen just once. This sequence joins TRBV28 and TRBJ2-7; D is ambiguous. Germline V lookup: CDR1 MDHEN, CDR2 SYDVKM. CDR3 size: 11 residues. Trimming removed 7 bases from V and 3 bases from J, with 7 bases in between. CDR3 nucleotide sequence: TGTGCCAGCAACACGGGCTACGAGCAGTACTTC. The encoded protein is CASNTGYEQYF.

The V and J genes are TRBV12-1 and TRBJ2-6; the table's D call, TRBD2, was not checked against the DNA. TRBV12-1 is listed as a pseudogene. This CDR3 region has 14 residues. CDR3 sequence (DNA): TGTGCCGGCCCCCGCGGCTCTGGGGCCAACGTCCTGACTTTC. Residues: CAGPRGSGANVLTF.

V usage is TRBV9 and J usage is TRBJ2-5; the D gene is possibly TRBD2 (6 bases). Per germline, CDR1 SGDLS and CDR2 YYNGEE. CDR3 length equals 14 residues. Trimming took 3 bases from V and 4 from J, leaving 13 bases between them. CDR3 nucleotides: TGTGCCAGCAGCGACGGGACTTTTAGAGAGACCCAGTACTTC. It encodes CASSDGTFRETQYF.

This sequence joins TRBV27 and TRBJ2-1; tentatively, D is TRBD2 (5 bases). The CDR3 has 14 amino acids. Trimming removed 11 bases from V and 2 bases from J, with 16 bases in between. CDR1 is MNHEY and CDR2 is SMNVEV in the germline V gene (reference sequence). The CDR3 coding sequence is TGTGCCGCGGGTCAAGGTAGCGCCTACAATGAGCAGTTCTTC. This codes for CAAGQGSAYNEQFF.

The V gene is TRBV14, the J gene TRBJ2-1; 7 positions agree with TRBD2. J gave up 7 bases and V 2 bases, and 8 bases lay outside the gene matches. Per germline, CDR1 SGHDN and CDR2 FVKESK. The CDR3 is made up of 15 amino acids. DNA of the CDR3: TGTGCCAGCAGCCAACTAGCGGAGCCTCGGAATGAGCAGTTCTTC. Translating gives CASSQLAEPRNEQFF.